The source of this T cell receptor (beta chain) is a study of cytomegalovirus exposure and HLA in healthy donors. This PCR relied on a set of 60 Vbeta primers and 13 Jbeta primers. Assay: immunoSEQ multiplex PCR; the TCRdb copy retains only in-frame clones and omits some. The sample lists over 150,000 clones; almost 85% were seen once. Sequences were obtained from PBMCs. This receptor was identified in a boy aged 2 to 10 in good health and CMV-seronegative.

The DNA for the CDR3 is TGCGCCAGCAGCTACCGCAGTTTGAACACTGAAGCTTTCTTT. This gives the protein CASSYRSLNTEAFF. V gene TRBV5-1 combines with J gene TRBJ1-1; D is unresolved. CDR3 length: 14 residues. V shed 3 bases and J shed 0 bases, with 9 bases lying between them. CDR1 and CDR2 from the germline V gene are SGHRS and YFSETQ.